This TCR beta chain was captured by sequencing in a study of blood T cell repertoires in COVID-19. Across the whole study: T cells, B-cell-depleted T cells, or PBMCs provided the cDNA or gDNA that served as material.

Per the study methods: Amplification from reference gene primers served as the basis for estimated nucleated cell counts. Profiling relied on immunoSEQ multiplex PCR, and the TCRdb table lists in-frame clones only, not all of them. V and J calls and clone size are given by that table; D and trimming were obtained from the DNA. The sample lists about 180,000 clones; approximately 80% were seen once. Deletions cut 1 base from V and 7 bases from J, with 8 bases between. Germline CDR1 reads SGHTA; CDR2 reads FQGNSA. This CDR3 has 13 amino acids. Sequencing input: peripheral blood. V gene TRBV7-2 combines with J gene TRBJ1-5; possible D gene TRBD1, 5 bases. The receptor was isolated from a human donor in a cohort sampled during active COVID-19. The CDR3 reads CASSLGGGQPQHF. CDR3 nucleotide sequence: TGTGCCAGCAGCTTAGGGGGGGGACAGCCCCAGCATTTT. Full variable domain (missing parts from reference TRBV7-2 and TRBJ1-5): GAGVSQSPSNKVTEKGKDVELRCDPISGHTALYWYRQSLGQGLEFLIYFQGNSAPDKSGLPSDRFSAERTGGSVSTLTIQRTQQEDSAVYLCASSLGGGQPQHFGDGTRLSIL.